The TCR beta chain under discussion was sequenced for a study of cytomegalovirus exposure and HLA in healthy donors. Study outcomes and limitations: The study labeled 150 to 200 TCR beta chains cytomegalovirus-associated. Most TCR sequences were uncommon, yet certain public TCRs appeared in many donors.

The germline gives CDR1 SGHAT, CDR2 FQNNGV. V lost 7 bases to trimming and J lost 0 bases, with 13 bases between them. The CDR3 spans 16 residues. Clones were sequenced by immunoSEQ multiplex PCR, and TCRdb holds only the in-frame ones, with some missing. This table holds 130,000 or so clones, about 90% found once. On this clone itself: Antigen: not known.

The sequence derives from a young man in good health and CMV-seronegative. The chain employs TRBV11-2 and TRBJ1-6; tentative D call: TRBD1 (6 bases). Sequencing was carried out using PBMCs. Here the CDR3 reads CASTDTGSSYNSPLHF. CDR3 DNA sequence: TGTGCCAGCACCGATACAGGGAGCTCCTATAATTCACCCCTCCACTTT.